Described below is a single TCR beta chain sequence and its context. This clone was counted ten times or more. Its antigen is unknown. Base qualities were left out, and no much larger clone turns up one base away. This record belongs to a study of metastatic and nonmetastatic thyroid tumors (dated by TCRdb to 2018 to 2021). Notes on the research overall: Repertoires were compared across peripheral blood and tumor or nodule tissue samples from malignant and benign thyroid patients.

To prepare the library, PCR was applied. The instrument was an Illumina HiSeq 4000. High-throughput sequencing was used to profile the TCR beta-chain CDR3 region of each patient. In the paper's pipeline: A classifier to discriminate distant-metastatic papillary thyroid cancer patients was built from CDR3 differences across clinicopathological groups. The Shannon index was used to assess repertoire diversity, and the Morisita-Horn index was used to assess tumor-blood repertoire similarity. TCRdb reran the public reads through fastp at Q25 and MiXCR, keeping productive beta chains. The V and J calls and clone size come from TCRdb's table, not from the authors' own analysis. The table for this sample lists 34,000 or so clones; over 15% of them were counted only once. The ten largest clones add up to around 3.7% of the sample. V is cut by 6 bases and J by 0 bases, and the space between the germline ends is 6 bases. The CDR3, from cysteine to phenylalanine, totals 12 residues. Solely the CDR3 DNA is kept, with 36 bases framed from the first base. According to the germline V gene (reference sequence), CDR1 reads MNHEY and CDR2 reads SMNVEV.

No patient had received any treatment before thyroid surgery. Patient clinical samples collected from about 2011 to 2019 were retrospectively analysed using T-cell receptor beta sequencing. General conclusions and limits of the study: In both blood and tumor samples, malignant tumors were reported to have significantly higher TCR beta diversity than benign nodules.

The chain uses TRBV27 and TRBJ2-7, with the D gene not clear enough to name. Sequencing used blood. The TCR was taken from a female donor with papillary thyroid cancer or a benign thyroid nodule (not recorded which). Some clones in this sample may be carry-over from other donors' samples. The bases are TGTGCCAGCAGCCCTCCCTCCTACGAGCAGTACTTC. Its protein is CASSPPSYEQYF.